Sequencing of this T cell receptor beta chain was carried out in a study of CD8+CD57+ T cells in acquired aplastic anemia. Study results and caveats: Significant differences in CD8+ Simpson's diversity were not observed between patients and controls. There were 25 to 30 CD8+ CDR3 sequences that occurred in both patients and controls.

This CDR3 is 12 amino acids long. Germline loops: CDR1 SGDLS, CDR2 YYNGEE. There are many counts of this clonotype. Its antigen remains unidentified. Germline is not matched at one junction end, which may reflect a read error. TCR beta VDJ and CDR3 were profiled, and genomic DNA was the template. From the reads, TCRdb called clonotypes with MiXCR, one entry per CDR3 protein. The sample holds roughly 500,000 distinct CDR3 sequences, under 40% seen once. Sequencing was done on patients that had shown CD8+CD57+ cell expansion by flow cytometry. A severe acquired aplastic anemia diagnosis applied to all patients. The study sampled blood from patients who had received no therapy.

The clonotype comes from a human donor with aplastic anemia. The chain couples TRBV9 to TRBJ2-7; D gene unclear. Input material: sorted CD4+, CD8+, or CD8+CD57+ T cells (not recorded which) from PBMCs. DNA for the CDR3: TGCGCCAGCAGCCAGGATTCCTACGAGCAGTACTTC. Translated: CASSQDSYEQYF.